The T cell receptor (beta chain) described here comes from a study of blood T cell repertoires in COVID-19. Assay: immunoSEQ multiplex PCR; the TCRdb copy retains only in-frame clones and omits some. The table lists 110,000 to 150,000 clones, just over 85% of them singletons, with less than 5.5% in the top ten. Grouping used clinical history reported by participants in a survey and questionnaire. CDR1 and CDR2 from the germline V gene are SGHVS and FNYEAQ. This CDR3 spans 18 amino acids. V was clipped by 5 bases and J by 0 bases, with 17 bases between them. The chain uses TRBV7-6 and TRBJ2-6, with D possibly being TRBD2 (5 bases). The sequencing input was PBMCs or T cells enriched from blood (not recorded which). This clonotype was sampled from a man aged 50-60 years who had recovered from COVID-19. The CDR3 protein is CASSQSGGEVSGANVLTF. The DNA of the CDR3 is TGTGCCAGCAGCCAAAGCGGTGGGGAAGTCTCTGGGGCCAACGTCCTGACTTTC.